The clone carrying this T cell receptor (beta chain) was recorded at least ten times. RNA transcripts served as the template for amplifying TCR beta CDR3 regions. During a first-round RT-PCR of the TCR CDR3, the HTBI primer set was used. TCRdb recomputed calls from the multiplex PCR reads with MiXCR, one row per CDR3 protein. The table shows around 520,000 distinct CDR3 sequences, with around an eighth occurring only once. This entry belongs to a study of T cells in Graves' hyperthyroidism and ophthalmopathy. The CDR3 has 14 amino acids. The V and J ends lost 7 bases and 2 bases respectively, with 14 bases between them. CDR1 is WSHSY and CDR2 is SAAADI in the germline V gene.

The TCR comes from a woman between 18 and 29 years old with Graves' hyperthyroidism. Sequenced material: blood. This chain uses TRBV10-2 with TRBJ1-1; perhaps TRBD1 as D (5 bases). In DNA form, the CDR3 reads TGCGCCAGCATGGTAGAGACAGATAACACTGAAGCTTTCTTT. Protein: CASMVETDNTEAFF.